This T cell receptor beta chain was captured in a study of T cells in Graves' hyperthyroidism and ophthalmopathy. The CDR3 has 14 residues. Germline V gene lookup returns CDR1 SGHTA and CDR2 FQGTGA. On this clonotype: One junction end disagrees with the germline gene, perhaps due to a read error.

Researchers took RNA transcripts and amplified the TCR beta CDR3 regions from them. In the first-round RT-PCR of the TCR CDR3, the HTBI primer set was used. TCRdb re-called the multiplex PCR reads through MiXCR, storing one row per CDR3 protein. Of roughly 56,000 distinct CDR3 sequences in the sample, around 50% are singletons; the top ten hold roughly 12%. Sequencing was done on a sample of blood. The sequence derives from a woman in her thirties with Graves' ophthalmopathy. The chain uses TRBV7-3 and TRBJ1-5; tentative D call: TRBD1 (6 bases). CDR3 amino acids: CASSSTGLYQPQHF. Written as DNA, the CDR3 is TGCGCCAGCAGCTCTACAGGGTTATATCAGCCCCAGCATTTT.